Listed below are T cell receptor beta chains from one sample, sequenced in a study of T cell changes during pregnancy in multiple sclerosis. Profiling relied on immunoSEQ multiplex PCR, and the TCRdb table lists in-frame clones only, not all of them. This table has just under 100,000 clones, over 85% appearing once. The sample in question was peripheral blood, obtained after pregnancy. These receptors all stem from a female donor with multiple sclerosis, enrolled in a pregnancy study. The conserved cysteine and the conserved F or W are not part of the CDR3 here. Each record gives: V gene, J gene, CDR3 protein.

TRBV5-4	TRBJ2-3	ASSWTSGRDTQY
TRBV30	TRBJ1-1	AWSAGNTEAF
TRBV6-1	TRBJ2-7	ASSAFGTSGNYEQY
TRBV7-2	TRBJ2-3	ASSLVQGDTQY
TRBV10-3	TRBJ2-3	AVARTSGRMEGTDTQY
TRBV7-3	TRBJ2-1	ASSSQGSEQF
TRBV10-2	TRBJ2-7	ASSESDRFYEQY
TRBV19	TRBJ1-2	ASMSSANYGYT
TRBV5-1	TRBJ2-3	ASSSDPSGSTDTQY
TRBV25-1	TRBJ2-1	ASSWTGYNEQF
TRBV4-1	TRBJ2-1	ASSQEGGRSYNEQF
TRBV5-4	TRBJ2-7	ASSSTDFDEQY
TRBV27	TRBJ1-4	ASSLSRAPNEKLF
TRBV19	TRBJ1-4	ASSMTAPQGGEKLF
TRBV19	TRBJ2-2	ASSNRDWRGGELF
TRBV4-2	TRBJ2-7	ASSHFWTESYEQY
TRBV30	TRBJ2-3	AWMSVRRLAGVSDTQY
TRBV18	TRBJ1-2	ASSPLVGQNYGYT
TRBV5-1	TRBJ2-2	ASSLVGGPNTGELF
TRBV7-9	TRBJ2-7	ASSLFLTQIHPYEQY
TRBV10-1	TRBJ2-1	ASSEGLAGHNEQF
TRBV6-1	TRBJ2-1	ASSETGLGGQGSDNEQF
TRBV19	TRBJ2-3	ASSRDRRRDTQY
TRBV7-2	TRBJ2-4	ASSLGSGTGAADIQY
TRBV19	TRBJ2-5	ASSIFSKETQY
TRBV28	TRBJ2-7	ASSDPGQGNEQY
TRBV6-4	TRBJ2-7	ASRSRREQLREQY
TRBV6-5	TRBJ2-1	ASSQDSSSYNEQF
TRBV11-2	TRBJ2-7	ASSFNRGFYEQY
TRBV13	TRBJ2-7	ASSPPEGYEQY
TRBV28	TRBJ2-3	ASSWGLAKDTQY
TRBV27	TRBJ1-1	ASSSPTGATEAF
TRBV4-1	TRBJ2-3	ASSQAGTDTQY
TRBV27	TRBJ1-5	ASSLSGVGQPQH
TRBV11-3	TRBJ2-1	ASSLETGSSYNEQF
TRBV28	TRBJ2-7	ASSSARSSYEQY
TRBV19	TRBJ1-4	ASSPGSKSKLF
TRBV6-4	TRBJ2-3	ASSMEVGTDTQY
TRBV5-4	TRBJ2-7	ASSLAAVTYEQY
TRBV25-1	TRBJ1-1	ASSVRGRTEAF
TRBV18	TRBJ2-3	ASSGQENTDTQY
TRBV28	TRBJ2-7	ASEGPRDYEQY
TRBV2	TRBJ1-2	ASSVARGYT
TRBV30	TRBJ2-5	AWRMAGQETQY
TRBV5-1	TRBJ1-2	ASSLSLADGLGYT
TRBV9	TRBJ2-3	ASSHLTSGETDTQY
TRBV18	TRBJ2-7	ASSPLARGPTYEQY
TRBV5-5	TRBJ1-2	ASSLPGIRGPDGYT
TRBV5-4	TRBJ1-4	ASSLSGQGNEKLF
TRBV9	TRBJ2-7	ASSVLQEAHEQY
TRBV7-6	TRBJ2-3	ASSLLAGADTQY
TRBV7-8	TRBJ2-7	ASSLGTSGSPSQIREQY
TRBV7-2	TRBJ2-7	ASSSGLLYEQY
TRBV6-4	TRBJ2-1	ASSDFRDRVKSEQF
TRBV19	TRBJ1-1	ASSIAQGADTEAF
TRBV13	TRBJ2-3	ASSLGGLGLADGTDTQY
TRBV27	TRBJ2-5	ASSLFGGGLGTQY
TRBV19	TRBJ2-2	ASSMGTPGELF